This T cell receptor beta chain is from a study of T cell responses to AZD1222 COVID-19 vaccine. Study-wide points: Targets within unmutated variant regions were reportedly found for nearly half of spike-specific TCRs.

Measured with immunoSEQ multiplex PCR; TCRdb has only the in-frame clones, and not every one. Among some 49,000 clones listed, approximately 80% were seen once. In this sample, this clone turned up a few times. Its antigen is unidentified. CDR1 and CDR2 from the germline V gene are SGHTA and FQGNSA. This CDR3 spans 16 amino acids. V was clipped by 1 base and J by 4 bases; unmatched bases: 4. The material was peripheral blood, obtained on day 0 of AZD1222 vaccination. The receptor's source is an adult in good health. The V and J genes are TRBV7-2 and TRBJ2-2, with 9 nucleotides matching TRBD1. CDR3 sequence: CASSLVGQGSTGELFF. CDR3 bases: TGTGCCAGCAGCTTAGTTGGACAGGGGTCCACCGGGGAGCTGTTTTTT.